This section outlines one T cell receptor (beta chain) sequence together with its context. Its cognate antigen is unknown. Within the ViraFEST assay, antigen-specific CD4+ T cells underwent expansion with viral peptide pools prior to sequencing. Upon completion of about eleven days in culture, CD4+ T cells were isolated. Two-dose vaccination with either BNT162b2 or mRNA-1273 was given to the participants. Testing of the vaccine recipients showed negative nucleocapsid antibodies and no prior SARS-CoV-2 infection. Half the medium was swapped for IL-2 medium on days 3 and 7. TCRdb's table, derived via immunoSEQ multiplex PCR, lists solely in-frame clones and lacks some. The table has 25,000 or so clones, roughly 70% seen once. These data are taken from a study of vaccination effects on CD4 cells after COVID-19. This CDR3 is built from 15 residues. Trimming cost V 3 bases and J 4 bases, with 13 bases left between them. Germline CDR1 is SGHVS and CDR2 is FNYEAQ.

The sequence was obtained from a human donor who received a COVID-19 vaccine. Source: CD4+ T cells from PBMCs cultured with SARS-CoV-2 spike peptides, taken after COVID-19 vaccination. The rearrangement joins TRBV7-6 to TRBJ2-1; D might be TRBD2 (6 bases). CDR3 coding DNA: TGTGCCAGCAGCTTTACCGGGACTGAGTACAATGAGCAGTTCTTC. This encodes CASSFTGTEYNEQFF.